This T cell receptor beta chain was documented in a study of CD8 T cells in Susac syndrome. After extraction with the RNeasy kit, about 0.45 to 1 ug of the RNA was reverse transcribed using random hexamers. The method of amplification for TCR beta CDR3 was immunoSEQ multiplex PCR, covering 54 Vbeta and 13 Jbeta. TCRdb itself ran the immunoSEQ multiplex PCR reads through MiXCR, one entry per CDR3 protein. The sample has tens of thousands of distinct CDR3 sequences; around 96% are singletons. Sequencing of TCR beta was performed on blood CD8+ and CD4+ T cells. Isolation of CD8+ and CD4+ T cells was performed negatively, whereas enrichment of TEMRA cells was done by FACS. V was trimmed by 1 base and J by 3 bases, leaving 10 bases between them. CDR1 and CDR2 from the germline V gene are MGHRA and YSYEKL. This CDR3 is 14 amino acids long.

The specimen was CD4+ T cells from PBMCs. This TCR derives from a human donor with multiple sclerosis. J is TRBJ2-7 and V is TRBV4-1; a weak D match, TRBD1 (6 bases). The CDR3 DNA follows: TGCGCCAGCAGCCAAGGAGGACAGCTCTACGAGCAGTACTTC. It translates to CASSQGGQLYEQYF.